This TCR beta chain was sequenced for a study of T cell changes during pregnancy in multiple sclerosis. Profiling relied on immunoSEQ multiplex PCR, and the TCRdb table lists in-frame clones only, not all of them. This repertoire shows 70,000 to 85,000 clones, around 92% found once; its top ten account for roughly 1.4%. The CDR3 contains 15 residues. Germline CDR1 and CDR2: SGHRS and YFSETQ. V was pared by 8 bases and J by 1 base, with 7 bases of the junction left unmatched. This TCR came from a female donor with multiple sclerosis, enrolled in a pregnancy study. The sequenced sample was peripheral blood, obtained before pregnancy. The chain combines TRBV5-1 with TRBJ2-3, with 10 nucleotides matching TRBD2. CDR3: CASNTGTSGTDTQYF. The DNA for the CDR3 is TGCGCCAGTAACACCGGGACTAGCGGCACAGATACGCAGTATTTT.